This TCR beta chain originates from a study of blood T cell repertoires in COVID-19. V lost 6 bases to trimming and J lost 7 bases, with 19 bases between them. CDR3 size: 15 residues. Germline V lookup: CDR1 SNHLY, CDR2 FYNNEI. Using immunoSEQ multiplex PCR, the repertoire was profiled, and TCRdb retains in-frame clones only, with some absent. This table holds around 220,000 clones, approximately 79% found once. The specimen was peripheral blood. The receptor was derived from a woman older than 75 with active or convalescent COVID-19. This chain connects TRBV2 to TRBJ2-1; D is possibly TRBD1 (6 bases). CDR3 sequence (DNA): TGTGCCAGCAGGTACGGGACACCCAGGGAAAATGAGCAGTTCTTC. Translation gives CASRYGTPRENEQFF.